This note documents a single T cell receptor beta chain sequence. Its antigen is currently unknown. The assay was immunoSEQ multiplex PCR, and TCRdb's table has in-frame clones only and misses some. The data show approximately 2.1 million clones, with just over 90% seen just once and about 0.37% held by the top ten. The source of the sample is a study of shared clonotypes between healthy human individuals. In germline, CDR1 is SGHTA, CDR2 FQGTGA. Trimming pared 5 bases from V and 8 bases from J, leaving 22 bases between. The CDR3 covers 16 residues. Study-wide results and limits: A handful of donors held about 5.1% of naive CD4 clonotypes in common. Memory subsets had estimated richness that was generally smaller than that of naive subsets.

The rearrangement joins TRBV7-3 to TRBJ2-1, with D perhaps TRBD2 (6 bases). The receptor comes from a man aged 18 to 35 in good health. Some clones in this sample may be carry-over from other donors' samples. The sequencing sample was made of naive CD4+ T cells from PBMCs. Noted subset: CD45RA+ positively selected. The CDR3 bases are TGTGCCAGCAGCCCGGGACTGCCAGCAGGTTCGGATGAGCAGTTCTTC. Its translation: CASSPGLPAGSDEQFF. Based on the CDR3 plus reference TRBV7-3 and TRBJ2-1, the full variable domain is GAGVSQTPSNKVTEKGKYVELRCDPISGHTALYWYRQSLGQGPEFLIYFQGTGAADDSGLPNDRFFAVRPEGSVSTLKIQRTERGDSAVYLCASSPGLPAGSDEQFFGPGTRLTVL.